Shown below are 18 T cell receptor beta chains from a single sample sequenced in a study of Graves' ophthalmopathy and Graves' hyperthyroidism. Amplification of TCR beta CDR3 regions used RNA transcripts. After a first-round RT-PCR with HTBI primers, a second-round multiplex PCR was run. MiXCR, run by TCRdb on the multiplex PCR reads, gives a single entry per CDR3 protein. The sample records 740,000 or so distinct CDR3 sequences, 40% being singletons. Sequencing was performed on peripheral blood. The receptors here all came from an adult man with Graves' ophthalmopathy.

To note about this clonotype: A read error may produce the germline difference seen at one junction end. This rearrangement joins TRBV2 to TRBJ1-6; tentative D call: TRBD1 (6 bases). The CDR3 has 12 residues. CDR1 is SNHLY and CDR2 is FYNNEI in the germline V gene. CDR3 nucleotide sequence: TGTGCCAGCAGCGGACAGACTGAATTGGGCCTATTT. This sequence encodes CASSGQTELGLF.

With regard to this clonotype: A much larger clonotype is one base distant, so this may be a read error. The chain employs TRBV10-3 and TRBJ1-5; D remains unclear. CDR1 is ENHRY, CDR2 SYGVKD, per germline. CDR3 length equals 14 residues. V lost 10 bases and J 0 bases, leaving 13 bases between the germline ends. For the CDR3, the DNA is TGTGCCACCGGTACAACTACTAGCAATCAGCCCCAGCATTTT. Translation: CATGTTTSNQPQHF.

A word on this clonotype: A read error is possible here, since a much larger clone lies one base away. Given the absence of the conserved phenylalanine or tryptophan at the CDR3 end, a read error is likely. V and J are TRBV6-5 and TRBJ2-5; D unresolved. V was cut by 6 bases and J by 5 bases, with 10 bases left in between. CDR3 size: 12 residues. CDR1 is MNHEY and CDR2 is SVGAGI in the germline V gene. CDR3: CASSQTGETQYS. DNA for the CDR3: TGTGCCAGCAGCCAGACTGGGGAGACCCAGTACTCC.

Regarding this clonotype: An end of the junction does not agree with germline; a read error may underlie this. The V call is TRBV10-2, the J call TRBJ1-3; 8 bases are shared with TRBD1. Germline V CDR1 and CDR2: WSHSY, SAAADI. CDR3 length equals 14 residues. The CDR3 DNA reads TGTGCCAGCAGTTACCGACAGGGGACAAACACCATATATTTT. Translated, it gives CASSYRQGTNTIYF.

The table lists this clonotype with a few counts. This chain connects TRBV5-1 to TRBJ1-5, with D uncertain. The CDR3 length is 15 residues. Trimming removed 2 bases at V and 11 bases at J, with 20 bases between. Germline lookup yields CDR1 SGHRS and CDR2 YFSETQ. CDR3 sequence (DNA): TGCGCCAGCAGCTTAACCGGGTCCGATTACCAGACCCAGCATTTT. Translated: CASSLTGSDYQTQHF.

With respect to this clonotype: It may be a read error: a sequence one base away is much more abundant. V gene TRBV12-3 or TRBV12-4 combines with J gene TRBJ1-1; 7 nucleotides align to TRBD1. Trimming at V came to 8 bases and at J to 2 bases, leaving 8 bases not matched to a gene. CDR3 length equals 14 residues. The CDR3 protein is CASLKTGINTEAFF. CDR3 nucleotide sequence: TGTGCCAGCCTCAAGACAGGGATCAACACTGAAGCTTTCTTT.

The CDR3 sequence: CAKGGNTGELFF. The CDR3 DNA sequence: TGTGCTAAGGGCGGGAACACCGGGGAGCTGTTTTTT. The chain couples TRBV25-1 to TRBJ2-2, with D hard to call. Germline V CDR1 and CDR2: MGHDK, SYGVNS. CDR3 length: 12 residues.

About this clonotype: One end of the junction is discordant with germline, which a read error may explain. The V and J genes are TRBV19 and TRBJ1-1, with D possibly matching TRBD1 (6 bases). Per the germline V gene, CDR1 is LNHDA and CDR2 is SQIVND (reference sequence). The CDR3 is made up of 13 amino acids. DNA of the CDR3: TGTGCTAGTAGGGCAGGGGTGAACACTGAAGCTTTCTTT. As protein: CASRAGVNTEAFF. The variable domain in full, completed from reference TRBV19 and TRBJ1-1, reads DGGITQSPKYLFRKEGQNVTLSCEQNLNHDAMYWYRQDPGQGLRLIYYSQIVNDFQKGDIAEGYSVSREKKESFPLTVTSAQKNPTAFYLCASRAGVNTEAFFGQGTRLTVV.

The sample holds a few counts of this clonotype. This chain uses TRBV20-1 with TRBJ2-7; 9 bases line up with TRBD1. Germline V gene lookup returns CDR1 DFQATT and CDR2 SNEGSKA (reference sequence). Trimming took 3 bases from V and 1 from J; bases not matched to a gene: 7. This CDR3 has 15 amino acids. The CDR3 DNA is TGCAGTGCTAGCGAGGGGACAGGGTTGTCCTACGAGCAGTACTTC. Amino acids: CSASEGTGLSYEQYF.

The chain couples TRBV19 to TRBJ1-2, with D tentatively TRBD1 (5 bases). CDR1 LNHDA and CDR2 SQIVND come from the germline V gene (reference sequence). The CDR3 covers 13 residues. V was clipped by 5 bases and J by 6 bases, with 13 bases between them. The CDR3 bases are TGTGCCAGTAGTGTATCGGGGGGGGATGGCTACACCTTC. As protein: CASSVSGGDGYTF.

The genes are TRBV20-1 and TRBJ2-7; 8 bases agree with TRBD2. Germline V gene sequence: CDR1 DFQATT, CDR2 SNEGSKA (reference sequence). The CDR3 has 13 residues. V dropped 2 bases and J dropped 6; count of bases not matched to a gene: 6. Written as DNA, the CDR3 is TGCAGTGCTAGATTTAGCGGGATCAGCGAGCAGTACTTC. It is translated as CSARFSGISEQYF.

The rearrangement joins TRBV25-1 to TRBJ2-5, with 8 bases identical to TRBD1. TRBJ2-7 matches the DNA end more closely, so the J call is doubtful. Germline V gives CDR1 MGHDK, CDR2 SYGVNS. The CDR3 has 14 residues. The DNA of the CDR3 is TGTGCCAGCATGCTGACAGGGGATCTATACGAGCAGTACTTC. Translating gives CASMLTGDLYEQYF.

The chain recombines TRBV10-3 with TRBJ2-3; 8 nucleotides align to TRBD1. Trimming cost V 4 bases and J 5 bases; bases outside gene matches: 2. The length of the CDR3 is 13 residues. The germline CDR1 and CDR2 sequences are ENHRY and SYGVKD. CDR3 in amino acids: CAISGTGQDTQYF. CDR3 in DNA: TGTGCCATCAGTGGGACAGGGCAAGATACGCAGTATTTT.

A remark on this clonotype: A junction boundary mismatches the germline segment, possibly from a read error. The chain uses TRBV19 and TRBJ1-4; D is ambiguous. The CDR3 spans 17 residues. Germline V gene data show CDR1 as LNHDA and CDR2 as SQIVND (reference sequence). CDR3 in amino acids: CASSIGFYETDNEKLFF. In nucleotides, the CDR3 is TGTGCCAGCAGTATCGGATTCTACGAGACGGATAATGAAAAACTGTTTTTT.

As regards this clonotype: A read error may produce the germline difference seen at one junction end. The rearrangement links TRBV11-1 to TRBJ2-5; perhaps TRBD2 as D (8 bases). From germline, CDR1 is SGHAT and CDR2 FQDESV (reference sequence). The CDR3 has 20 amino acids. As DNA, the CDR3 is TGTGCCAGCAGCCTTAGCCAGGGGGGACGTCTAGCGGGCCCACAAGAGACCCGGTACTTC. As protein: CASSLSQGGRLAGPQETRYF.

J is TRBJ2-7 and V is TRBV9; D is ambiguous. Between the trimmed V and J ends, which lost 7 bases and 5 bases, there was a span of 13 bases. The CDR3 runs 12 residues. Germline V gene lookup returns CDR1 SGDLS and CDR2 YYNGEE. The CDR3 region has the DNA TGTGCCAGCGGGTTTACCCTTAACGAGCAGTACTTC. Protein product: CASGFTLNEQYF.

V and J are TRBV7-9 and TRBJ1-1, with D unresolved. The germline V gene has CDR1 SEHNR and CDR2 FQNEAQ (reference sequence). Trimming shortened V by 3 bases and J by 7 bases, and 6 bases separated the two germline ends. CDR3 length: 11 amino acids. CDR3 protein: CASSLYYEAFF. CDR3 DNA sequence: TGTGCCAGCAGCTTGTATTATGAAGCTTTCTTT.

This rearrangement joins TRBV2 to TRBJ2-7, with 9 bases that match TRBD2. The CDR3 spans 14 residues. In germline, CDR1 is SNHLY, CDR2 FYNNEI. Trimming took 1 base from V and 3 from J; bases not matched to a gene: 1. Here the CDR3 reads CASSEGTSVYEQYF. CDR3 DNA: TGTGCCAGCAGTGAAGGGACTAGCGTCTACGAGCAGTACTTC.